This T cell receptor beta chain is from a study of blood T cell repertoires in COVID-19. The germline V gene has CDR1 MDHEN and CDR2 SYDVKM. CDR3 length equals 17 residues. The V end lost 6 bases, the J end lost 0 bases, and 15 bases lay between the germline ends. The repertoire was sequenced with immunoSEQ multiplex PCR; TCRdb's copy has only in-frame clones and lacks some. The table records around 300,000 clones, around 86% of them present only once. The sequencing input was peripheral blood. The chain joins TRBV28 to TRBJ1-6; a weak D match, TRBD1 (5 bases). The source of this sequence is a man aged 50 or older with active or convalescent COVID-19. CDR3 protein: CASSSDRPSSYNSPLHF. In DNA form, the CDR3 reads TGTGCCAGCAGCTCCGACAGACCGAGCTCCTATAATTCACCCCTCCACTTT.